This is a list of T cell receptor beta chains from one sample in a study of blood T cell repertoires in COVID-19. Sequencing used immunoSEQ multiplex PCR; TCRdb keeps in-frame clones, though not all of them. The sample carries about 98,000 clones, 81% recorded once. Sequenced material: peripheral blood. These receptors were taken from a woman older than 75 with acute or convalescent COVID-19. The CDR3 runs from the conserved cysteine through the conserved F or W. The order of the fields is J gene, D gene, V gene, clone size, CDR3 DNA, CDR3 protein. The D gene is left open where the match is weak. Rows give clone size only sometimes, using once, few, many, or a class for an expanded clone.

>TRBJ1-2|-|TRBV28|-
TGTGCCAGCAGCCGAATCTCGGGGTTTGGCTACACCTTC
CASSRISGFGYTF
>TRBJ1-2|TRBD1|TRBV19|-
TGTGCCAGTACCAAGACGGGGACAGCTCTTAACTATGGCTACACCTTC
CASTKTGTALNYGYTF
>TRBJ2-5|TRBD1|TRBV29-1|-
TGCAGCGTTGGGGGACAGACAACCCAAGAGACCCAGTACTTC
CSVGGQTTQETQYF
>TRBJ1-6|TRBD1|TRBV7-2|few
TGTGCCAGCAGCCAAGGACAGGGGGTGGGTAATTCACCCCTCCACTTT
CASSQGQGVGNSPLHF
>TRBJ2-1|TRBD2|TRBV28|-
TGTGCCAGCAGTTTACGGCTAGGGAGCGGGGGGAACTACAATGAGCAGTTCTTC
CASSLRLGSGGNYNEQFF
>TRBJ2-4|TRBD1|TRBV6-5|few
TGTGCCAGCTCGGGTGCGAGGACAGGGAAGAACATTCAGTACTTC
CASSGARTGKNIQYF
>TRBJ1-6|-|TRBV20-1|-
TGCAGTGCTAGTGGGGGACAAAATTCACCCCTCCACTTT
CSASGGQNSPLHF
>TRBJ2-4|-|TRBV15|-
TGTGCCACCAGCAGCCGGGACACCTTAAAAAACATTCAGTACTTC
CATSSRDTLKNIQYF
>TRBJ1-3|-|TRBV5-1|-
TGCGCCAGCAGCTCACAGACAGGCGGAAACACCATATATTTT
CASSSQTGGNTIYF
>TRBJ1-5|-|TRBV28|-
TGTGCCAGCAGTCAACAGGGTAGCAATCAGCCCCAGCATTTT
CASSQQGSNQPQHF
>TRBJ2-3|TRBD1|TRBV28|-
TGTGCCAGCAGTTCGGGACAGAATACGCAGTATTTT
CASSSGQNTQYF
>TRBJ1-2|-|TRBV27|few
TGTGCCAGCAGTCGTCGAGTGGGGGGAACCCTTCAAACAAACTATGGCTACACCTTC
CASSRRVGGTLQTNYGYTF
>TRBJ2-3|TRBD2|TRBV7-2|-
TGTGCCAGCAGCTTTGATGGTAGCGGGGGAAGGTATTTT
CASSFDGSGGRYF
>TRBJ1-1|TRBD1|TRBV3-1/TRBV3-2|-
TGTGCCAGCAGCCGACAGGGTATGAACACTGAAGCTTTCTTT
CASSRQGMNTEAFF
>TRBJ1-1|-|TRBV6-5|-
TGTGCCAGCAGTTACGGATCGCAGGGGAAAGCTTTCTTT
CASSYGSQGKAFF
>TRBJ1-2|-|TRBV3-1/TRBV3-2|-
TGTGCCAGCAGCCGGGACAAATATGGCTACACCTTC
CASSRDKYGYTF
>TRBJ1-1|-|TRBV19|-
TGTGCCAGTAGTAACGGGGTAGCGAACACTGAAGCTTTCTTT
CASSNGVANTEAFF
>TRBJ2-1|-|TRBV11-2|-
TGTGCCAGCAGCTTAACGCAGGATCCCTATGAGCAGTTCTTC
CASSLTQDPYEQFF
>TRBJ1-1|-|TRBV12-3/TRBV12-4|-
TGTGCCAGCCTAAATTATGGTATCGGGGAAGCTTTCTTT
CASLNYGIGEAFF
>TRBJ2-5|-|TRBV5-1|-
TGCGCCAGCAGCGGCGGCCCTCAGGGTGGGGAGACCCAGTACTTC
CASSGGPQGGETQYF
>TRBJ2-2|-|TRBV21-1|once
TGTGCCAGCAGCAAAGTTGGGGGGAGGGGGACGGATAACACCGGGGAGCTGTTTTTT
CASSKVGGRGTDNTGELFF
>TRBJ2-7|-|TRBV6-1|few
TGTGCCAGCAGTGACTTAGGGGGGGAATCCACCTACGAGCAGTACTTC
CASSDLGGESTYEQYF
>TRBJ1-2|-|TRBV2|-
TGTGCCAGCAGTGCCACACAGGGTTCGTATGGCTACACCTTC
CASSATQGSYGYTF
>TRBJ1-2|TRBD1|TRBV9|-
TGTGCCAGCAGCGCAGAGGGACAGGGCCGTGGCTACACCTTC
CASSAEGQGRGYTF
>TRBJ2-7|TRBD2|TRBV7-9|-
TGTGCCAGCAGTTATAGCGGGGGGAGCTCCTACGAGCAGTACTTC
CASSYSGGSSYEQYF
>TRBJ1-6|-|TRBV4-3|-
TGCGCCAGCAGCCAAGTACAGGGATCCTATAATTCACCCCTCCACTTT
CASSQVQGSYNSPLHF
>TRBJ1-5|TRBD1|TRBV14|few
TGTGCCAGCAGCCAGGAATTACCCCGCGGGACAGTGATGGGGGATGGCAATCAGCCCCAGCATTTT
CASSQELPRGTVMGDGNQPQHF
>TRBJ1-2|-|TRBV28|-
TGTGCCAGCAGTCAACACAGGGAGGGAATCTATGGCTACACCTTC
CASSQHREGIYGYTF
>TRBJ2-7|-|TRBV2|-
TGTGCCAGCAGTGAAGCGGGGGCAGGGCATGGCGAGCAGTACTTC
CASSEAGAGHGEQYF
>TRBJ2-5|-|TRBV1|-
TGCACCAGCAGCCAACGAGGGGGTAGCCAAGAGACCCAGTACTTC
CTSSQRGGSQETQYF
>TRBJ1-2|-|TRBV6-4|-
TGTGCCAGCAGTGTAACTTTGCGGGTCGGTGGCTACACCTTC
CASSVTLRVGGYTF
>TRBJ2-1|-|TRBV5-4|-
TGTGCCAGCAGCTTACAGGGAGCCTACAATGAGCAGTTCTTC
CASSLQGAYNEQFF
>TRBJ2-7|TRBD1|TRBV14|-
TGTGCCAGCAGCGACAGGGGCTCCTACGAGCAGTACTTC
CASSDRGSYEQYF
>TRBJ2-7|-|TRBV19|-
TGTGCCAGTAGTTTAAGCTGGGTAGGGGGGGCCCCCGGCGAGCAGTACTTC
CASSLSWVGGAPGEQYF
>TRBJ1-1|-|TRBV10-3|-
TGTGCCATCAGAGAGCTAAACACTGAAGCTTTCTTT
CAIRELNTEAFF